These T cell receptor beta chains were read from a single sample in a study of OX40 agonist ivuxolimab in advanced cancers. Data came from immunoSEQ multiplex PCR; TCRdb stores just in-frame clones and leaves some out. The data contain approximately 100,000 clones, 75% to 95% of them singletons. The sequences come from CD4+ or CD8+ T cells sorted from blood, collected in a trial of the OX40 agonist ivuxolimab. Receptor source: an adult with an advanced solid tumor such as melanoma, head and neck, liver or kidney cancer. CDR3s include the opening cysteine and the closing phenylalanine or tryptophan. D genes are given only for firm matches. Some rows have no size entry. The others give once, few or many, or a class for an expanded clone.

TRBV7-9	TRBJ2-2	-	-	CASSFALGQSAPGELFF	TGTGCCAGCAGCTTCGCCCTTGGTCAGAGTGCGCCCGGGGAGCTGTTTTTT
TRBV9	TRBJ1-1	-	-	CASSVATKGTEAFF	TGTGCCAGCAGCGTAGCTACGAAGGGTACTGAAGCTTTCTTT
TRBV5-5	TRBJ1-6	-	-	CASSFGQINSPLHF	TGTGCCAGCAGCTTCGGACAGATTAATTCACCCCTCCACTTT
TRBV19	TRBJ2-3	once	TRBD2	CASSIASGGITDTQYF	TGTGCCAGTAGTATCGCTAGCGGGGGGATCACAGATACGCAGTATTTT
TRBV5-6	TRBJ2-3	-	TRBD2	CASNLAASGVLDTQYF	TGTGCCAGCAACCTGGCGGCTAGCGGGGTGTTAGATACGCAGTATTTT
TRBV29-1	TRBJ1-1	-	TRBD1	CSVAGTALTEAFF	TGCAGCGTCGCCGGGACAGCGTTAACTGAAGCTTTCTTT
TRBV19	TRBJ1-2	-	-	CASSKAGGEGGYTF	TGTGCCAGTAGTAAAGCCGGGGGCGAGGGCGGCTACACCTTC
TRBV27	TRBJ1-2	-	TRBD1	CASSPRTGEGGYTF	TGTGCCAGCAGTCCCAGAACAGGGGAGGGGGGCTACACCTTC
TRBV7-2	TRBJ2-4	-	TRBD1	CASSLSRTGGPRYF	TGTGCCAGCAGTTTGAGCCGGACAGGGGGCCCTCGATACTTC
TRBV30	TRBJ2-1	-	-	CAWSLMGFNEQFF	TGTGCCTGGAGTCTGATGGGATTCAATGAGCAGTTCTTC
TRBV28	TRBJ2-4	-	-	CASSFRPENIQYF	TGTGCCAGCAGTTTCCGTCCGGAAAACATTCAGTACTTC
TRBV7-3	TRBJ1-2	-	-	CASSRGTGGYTF	TGTGCCAGCAGCCGAGGTACTGGTGGCTACACCTTC
TRBV6-5	TRBJ1-2	-	-	CASTHGYTF	TGTGCCAGCACGCATGGCTACACCTTC
TRBV10-2	TRBJ2-5	-	TRBD2	CASSDGRGGQETQYF	TGCGCCAGCAGTGATGGGCGGGGGGGGCAAGAGACCCAGTACTTC
TRBV9	TRBJ2-1	-	-	CASSEGPYNEQFF	TGTGCCAGCAGCGAGGGCCCCTACAATGAGCAGTTCTTC
TRBV5-4	TRBJ2-5	-	TRBD2	CASRARGEKTQYF	TGTGCCAGCAGGGCCCGGGGGGAGAAGACCCAGTACTTC
TRBV11-2	TRBJ1-1	-	-	CASSLQTGNTEAFF	TGTGCCAGCAGCTTGCAGACAGGGAACACTGAAGCTTTCTTT
TRBV11-1	TRBJ2-5	-	-	CASSFSGIKGETQYF	TGTGCCAGCAGCTTTAGCGGAATAAAGGGGGAGACCCAGTACTTC
TRBV29-1	TRBJ2-1	-	-	CSVPNLGNEQFF	TGCAGCGTGCCAAACTTGGGGAATGAGCAGTTCTTC
TRBV10-3	TRBJ2-1	-	TRBD2	CAISESGGVNEQFF	TGTGCCATCAGTGAAAGCGGGGGGGTCAATGAGCAGTTCTTC
TRBV18	TRBJ1-1	-	-	CASSKADMNTEAFF	TGTGCCAGCTCAAAGGCAGACATGAACACTGAAGCTTTCTTT
TRBV29-1	TRBJ2-5	-	-	CSVGTEETQYF	TGCAGCGTCGGGACGGAAGAGACCCAGTACTTC
TRBV10-3	TRBJ1-1	-	TRBD1	CAISEPDRRTEAFF	TGTGCCATCAGTGAACCGGACAGGCGGACTGAAGCTTTCTTT
TRBV18	TRBJ1-3	-	-	CASSPGGPIGNTIYF	TGTGCCAGCTCACCTGGGGGGCCAATTGGAAACACCATATATTTT